The 29 T cell receptor beta chains below come from one sample, sequenced in a study of T cells after yellow fever vaccination. TCRdb redid the calling of the 5' RACE reads with MiXCR, one entry per CDR3 protein. The sample consists of approximately 250,000 distinct CDR3 sequences, around 5.3% of them appearing once. The input for sequencing was CD4+ T cells sorted from PBMCs, taken on the day of the yellow fever booster vaccination. The receptors originated from a man between 18 and 35 years old who received the YFV17D yellow fever vaccine.

The chain joins TRBV5-1 to TRBJ2-3; D is unresolved. V lost 1 base and J lost 4, with 7 bases in between. Germline CDR1 reads SGHRS; CDR2 reads YFSETQ. CDR3 length: 13 residues. This chain's CDR3 is CASSLIPPDTQYF. CDR3 nucleotide sequence: TGCGCCAGCAGCTTGATTCCGCCAGATACGCAGTATTTT.

There are many counts of this clonotype. The rearrangement links TRBV11-2 to TRBJ2-7; tentatively, D is TRBD1 or TRBD2 (5 bases each). The V end was cut by 1 base, the J end by 7 bases, with 11 bases between. Germline V CDR1 and CDR2: SGHAT, FQNNGV. The CDR3 contains 13 residues. CDR3 DNA sequence: TGTGCCAGCAGCTTAGGCCTGGGACGGGAGCAGTACTTC. Translation: CASSLGLGREQYF.

This clonotype has more than one count but fewer than ten. The chain uses TRBV3-1 and TRBJ2-7, with D possibly being TRBD1 (6 bases). Germline values: CDR1 LGHDT, CDR2 YNNKEL (reference sequence). CDR3 length equals 15 residues. With 3 bases removed from V and 5 bases from J, the gap between germline ends came to 17 bases. Written as DNA, the CDR3 is TGTGCCAGCAGCCAGATCGGTCAGGGGCCTAACGAGCAGTACTTC. Residues: CASSQIGQGPNEQYF.

This clonotype came up a few times. The chain recombines TRBV2 with TRBJ1-4; weak D call: TRBD1 (6 bases). Germline assignment: CDR1 SNHLY and CDR2 FYNNEI. This CDR3 has 12 amino acids. The V and J ends lost 5 bases and 16 bases respectively, with 17 bases between them. In DNA, the CDR3 is TGTGCCAGCAGTCCAGAGACAGGACTCTCGTTTTTT. It is translated as CASSPETGLSFF.

This clonotype was seen more than once but under ten times. CDR3 residues: CSARMSAAGNTIYF. The CDR3 DNA is TGCAGTGCTAGAATGAGCGCTGCTGGAAACACCATATATTTT. V gene TRBV20-1 combines with J gene TRBJ1-3, with D unresolved. Trimming removed 2 bases at V and 2 bases at J, with 10 bases between. This CDR3 spans 14 amino acids. Looked up from germline, CDR1 is DFQATT and CDR2 is SNEGSKA (reference sequence).

A remark on this clonotype: This may be a read error, as it is one base from a much larger clone. The V and J genes are TRBV5-1 and TRBJ2-5, with D perhaps TRBD1 (5 bases). Between the trimmed V and J ends, which lost 4 bases and 5 bases, there was a span of 12 bases. The germline CDR1 and CDR2 sequences are SGHRS and YFSETQ. The CDR3 extends over 13 amino acids. The CDR3 loop is CASSPWGWETQYF. The CDR3 nucleotides are TGCGCCAGCAGCCCCTGGGGCTGGGAGACCCAGTACTTC.

This clonotype was seen a handful of times. V usage is TRBV19 and J usage is TRBJ1-2; D perhaps matches TRBD1 (5 bases). Germline V gives CDR1 LNHDA, CDR2 SQIVND (reference sequence). The CDR3 contains 14 residues. V was trimmed by 2 bases and J by 4 bases, leaving 11 bases between them. In DNA form, the CDR3 reads TGTGCCAGTAGTATAAGGGGCCGCTTCTATGGCTACACCTTC. Translation: CASSIRGRFYGYTF.

The rearrangement links TRBV6-5 to TRBJ2-7; D is possibly TRBD2 (7 bases). The length of the CDR3 is 19 residues. V was shortened by 0 bases and J by 3 bases, with 24 bases between the two germline ends. CDR1 MNHEY and CDR2 SVGAGI come from the germline V gene. In DNA form, the CDR3 reads TGTGCCAGCAGTTACTCGTTTGGGGGGGGGCGGACAGTTAACTACGAGCAGTACTTC. Its protein product is CASSYSFGGGRTVNYEQYF.

This clonotype came up many times. V usage is TRBV12-5 and J usage is TRBJ2-5; D gene uncertain. Trimming removed 3 bases from V and 1 base from J, with 6 bases in between. In germline, CDR1 is LGHNT, CDR2 FRNRAP. The CDR3 totals 13 residues. The CDR3: CASGFSIQETQYF. The CDR3 DNA reads as TGTGCTAGTGGTTTTTCCATCCAAGAGACCCAGTACTTC.

This clonotype was counted many times. The chain uses TRBV5-1 and TRBJ1-1; D possibly corresponds to TRBD1 (5 bases). CDR3 length equals 14 residues. The V end lost 4 bases, the J end lost 0 bases, and 10 bases lay between the germline ends. Germline V lookup: CDR1 SGHRS, CDR2 YFSETQ. The CDR3 DNA reads TGCGCCAGCAGCGCCGGGACGCTGAACACTGAAGCTTTCTTT. It encodes CASSAGTLNTEAFF.

This clonotype was counted only a few times. This rearrangement joins TRBV6-5 to TRBJ1-2, with TRBD1 as a possible D gene (5 bases). Trimming took off 4 bases at V and 4 bases at J, with 16 bases between the two ends. CDR3 length: 15 residues. Germline V gene sequence: CDR1 MNHEY, CDR2 SVGAGI. Written as DNA, the CDR3 is TGTGCCAGCAGTTCCACCAGAAGGGGCCGCTATGGCTACACCTTC. Its protein product is CASSSTRRGRYGYTF.

J is TRBJ1-6 and V is TRBV12-3 or TRBV12-4; 7 nucleotides agree with TRBD1. Losses at the gene ends were 6 bases for V and 0 bases for J; bases not matched to a gene: 8. The CDR3 sequence is 17 residues long. The CDR3 coding sequence is TGTGCCAGCAGCCAGCAGGGGGTCAACTCCTATAATTCACCCCTCCACTTT. It encodes CASSQQGVNSYNSPLHF.

This clonotype has a count of ten or more. The V call is TRBV6-5, the J call TRBJ1-1; 7 nucleotides align to TRBD1. V lost 6 bases and J lost 0; bases outside the gene matches: 10. Per the germline V gene, CDR1 is MNHEY and CDR2 is SVGAGI. CDR3 length: 16 residues. The CDR3 is CASRERAGGVNTEAFF. CDR3 nucleotide sequence: TGTGCCAGCAGGGAGAGGGCAGGGGGGGTGAACACTGAAGCTTTCTTT.

This clonotype was recorded a few times. The chain is built from TRBV29-1 and TRBJ1-5; D may be TRBD1 (6 bases). CDR3 length equals 13 residues. V gave up 5 bases and J gave up 3 bases, with 11 bases separating them. CDR1 SQVTM and CDR2 ANQGSEA come from the germline V gene. The CDR3 region is CSVQDSLNQPQHF. DNA of the CDR3: TGCAGCGTTCAGGACAGTCTCAATCAGCCCCAGCATTTT.

This chain links TRBV3-1 with TRBJ2-2; the D is unclear. V was clipped by 3 bases and J by 0 bases, with 11 bases between them. The germline gives CDR1 LGHDT, CDR2 YNNKEL (reference sequence). The CDR3 is 16 amino acids. The CDR3 nucleotides are TGTGCCAGCAGCCAGGGATGGATGGCGAACACCGGGGAGCTGTTTTTT. It translates to CASSQGWMANTGELFF.

This clonotype was observed many times. The rearrangement links TRBV7-2 to TRBJ1-3; the D gene is possibly TRBD1 (6 bases). CDR3 length equals 16 residues. V was trimmed by 5 bases and J by 4 bases, leaving 18 bases between them. CDR1 is SGHTA and CDR2 is FQGNSA in the germline V gene. CDR3 DNA sequence: TGTGCCAGCAGCCCCCACAGTGGGGGGCAAGGAAACACCATATATTTT. Translating it yields CASSPHSGGQGNTIYF.

Only a few counts were recorded for this clonotype. The J gene is TRBJ2-1, the V gene TRBV7-2; 8 bases fit TRBD2. Per germline, CDR1 SGHTA and CDR2 FQGNSA. J lost 4 bases, V lost 2 bases, and 7 bases had no gene match. CDR3 size: 16 residues. CDR3 DNA sequence: TGTGCCAGCAGCTTATATCGGACTAGCCTTTACAATGAGCAGTTCTTC. It codes for CASSLYRTSLYNEQFF.

This clonotype has at least ten counts. The gene calls are TRBV12-3 or TRBV12-4 and TRBJ2-4; the D is unclear. With 5 bases removed from V and 0 bases from J, the gap between germline ends came to 8 bases. The CDR3 runs 14 residues. Written as DNA, the CDR3 is TGTGCCAGCAGTGTTCCGGTAGCCAAAAACATTCAGTACTTC. It translates to CASSVPVAKNIQYF.

Only a few counts were recorded for this clonotype. This sequence joins TRBV7-2 and TRBJ2-3; tentative D call: TRBD1 (6 bases). V was clipped by 3 bases and J by 2 bases, with 9 bases between them. Germline V lookup: CDR1 SGHTA, CDR2 FQGNSA. There are 14 residues in the CDR3. CDR3 residues: CASSLTGYTDTQYF. The CDR3 DNA reads TGTGCCAGCAGCTTGACAGGATACACAGATACGCAGTATTTT.

The rearrangement joins TRBV5-1 to TRBJ2-2; D may match TRBD1 or TRBD2 (5 bases each). CDR3 length: 16 amino acids. In germline, CDR1 is SGHRS, CDR2 YFSETQ. Trimming cost V 5 bases and J 6 bases, with 20 bases left between them. CDR3: CASSGGPPARSGELFF. The DNA of the CDR3 is TGCGCCAGCAGTGGGGGACCCCCCGCGAGGTCCGGGGAGCTGTTTTTT.

This clonotype showed up just a few times. The chain has TRBV9 and TRBJ1-2; possibly TRBD1 for D (6 bases). Per the germline V gene, CDR1 is SGDLS and CDR2 is YYNGEE. The germline V and J ends were trimmed by 4 bases and 4 bases, with 11 bases remaining between them. The CDR3 length is 13 residues. CDR3 residues: CASSPGHLYGYTF. As DNA, the CDR3 is TGTGCCAGCAGCCCGGGACATCTCTATGGCTACACCTTC.

In its sample, this clonotype was seen many times. V usage is TRBV10-3 and J usage is TRBJ1-2; D is ambiguous. Per germline, CDR1 ENHRY and CDR2 SYGVKD. The V end was cut by 3 bases, the J end by 7 bases, with 6 bases between. This CDR3 is built from 11 residues. CDR3 nucleotide sequence: TGTGCCATCAGTGACGGATCTGGCTACACCTTC. Protein sequence: CAISDGSGYTF.

This clonotype was counted only a few times. The chain joins TRBV5-1 to TRBJ2-3; either TRBD1 or TRBD2 may supply D (5 bases each). This CDR3 region has 16 residues. Trimming cost V 0 bases and J 2 bases, with 13 bases left between them. The germline gives CDR1 SGHRS, CDR2 YFSETQ. CDR3 DNA: TGCGCCAGCAGCTTGGCCCGAGGGACCAACACAGATACGCAGTATTTT. Residues: CASSLARGTNTDTQYF.

The chain couples TRBV4-2 to TRBJ2-3, with D tentatively TRBD1 (5 bases). Germline V gene sequence: CDR1 LGHNA, CDR2 YNFKEQ. Trimming stripped 3 bases from V and 0 bases from J, with 19 bases between. This CDR3 comprises 18 residues. The CDR3 protein is CASSHQQVWGTSTDTQYF. The CDR3 DNA reads as TGTGCCAGCAGCCATCAACAGGTTTGGGGAACTAGCACAGATACGCAGTATTTT.

This clonotype is medium-sized within its sample. The V gene is TRBV3-1, the J gene TRBJ1-6; 12 bases fit TRBD1. This CDR3 region has 14 residues. The V gene's germline CDR1 is LGHDT and CDR2 YNNKEL (reference sequence). The V gene end was trimmed by 3 bases and the J gene end by 10 bases; junction bases not matched to a gene: 1. CDR3 nucleotides: TGTGCCAGCAGCCAGGGGACAGGGGGCTCACCCCTCCACTTT. It encodes CASSQGTGGSPLHF.

The chain recombines TRBV10-3 with TRBJ2-2; D not resolved. The germline V and J ends were trimmed by 0 bases and 5 bases, with 4 bases remaining between them. The germline CDR1 and CDR2 sequences are ENHRY and SYGVKD. The CDR3 runs to 13 residues. The CDR3 nucleotides are TGTGCCATCAGTGAGTCCCAGACCGGGGAGCTGTTTTTT. Translation: CAISESQTGELFF.

This chain connects TRBV5-6 to TRBJ2-7, with 9 bases that match TRBD1. The CDR3 sequence is 13 residues long. Germline-derived CDR1 and CDR2 are SGHDT and YYEEEE. With 0 bases clipped from V and 9 bases from J, the junction kept 4 bases outside the gene matches. CDR3 coding DNA: TGTGCCAGCAGCTTGGTCGGACAGGGGAGGCAGTACGTC. Translating it yields CASSLVGQGRQYV.

This clonotype came up many times. The chain joins TRBV5-1 to TRBJ2-1; D is perhaps TRBD2 (5 bases). This CDR3 spans 15 amino acids. The V gene's germline CDR1 is SGHRS and CDR2 YFSETQ. The V and J ends lost 5 bases and 0 bases respectively, with 12 bases between them. The CDR3 sequence: CASSAGVISYNEQFF. In DNA, the CDR3 is TGCGCCAGCAGTGCCGGGGTGATCTCCTACAATGAGCAGTTCTTC.

The chain carries TRBV4-1 and TRBJ1-3; D remains unclear. Germline CDR1 reads MGHRA; CDR2 reads YSYEKL. V lost 1 base to trimming and J lost 8 bases, with 15 bases between them. The CDR3 has 15 residues. The CDR3 loop reads CASSQVGRARDTIYF. The CDR3 DNA reads TGCGCCAGCAGCCAAGTGGGCCGGGCACGGGACACCATATATTTT.